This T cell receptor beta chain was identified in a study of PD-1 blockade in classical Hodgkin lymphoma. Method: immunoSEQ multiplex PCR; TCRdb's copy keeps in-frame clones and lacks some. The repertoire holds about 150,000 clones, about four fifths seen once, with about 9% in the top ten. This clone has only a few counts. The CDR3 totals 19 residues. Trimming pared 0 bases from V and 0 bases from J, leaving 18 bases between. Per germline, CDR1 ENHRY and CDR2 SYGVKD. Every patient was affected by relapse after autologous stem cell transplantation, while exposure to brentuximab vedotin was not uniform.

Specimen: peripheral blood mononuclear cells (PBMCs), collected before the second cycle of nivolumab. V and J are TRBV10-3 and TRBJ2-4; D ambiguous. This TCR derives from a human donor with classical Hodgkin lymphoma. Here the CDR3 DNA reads TGTGCCATCAGTGAGTCGATTAGGGAAGGGATCCTAGCCAAAAACATTCAGTACTTC. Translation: CAISESIREGILAKNIQYF.